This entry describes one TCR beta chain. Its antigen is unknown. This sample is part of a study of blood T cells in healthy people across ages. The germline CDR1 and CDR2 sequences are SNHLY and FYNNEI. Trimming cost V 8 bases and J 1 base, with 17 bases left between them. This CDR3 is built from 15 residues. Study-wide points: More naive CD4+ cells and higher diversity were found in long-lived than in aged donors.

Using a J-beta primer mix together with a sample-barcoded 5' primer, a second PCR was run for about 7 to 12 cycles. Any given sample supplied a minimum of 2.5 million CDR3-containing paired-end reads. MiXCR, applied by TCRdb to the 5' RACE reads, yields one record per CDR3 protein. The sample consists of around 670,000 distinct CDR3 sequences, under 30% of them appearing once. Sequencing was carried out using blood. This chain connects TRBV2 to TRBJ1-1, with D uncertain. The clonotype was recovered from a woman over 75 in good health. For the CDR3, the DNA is TGTGCCAGCCTAGAAGGTCAACACTCGAACACTGAAGCTTTCTTT. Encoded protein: CASLEGQHSNTEAFF.